What follows are 12 T cell receptor beta chains derived from one specimen sequenced in a study of cytomegalovirus exposure and HLA in healthy donors. PCR was performed using 60 Vbeta and 13 Jbeta primers. Profiling relied on immunoSEQ multiplex PCR, and the TCRdb table lists in-frame clones only, not all of them. The table lists tens of thousands of clones, around 73% of them singletons, with about 3.5% in the top ten. The specimen was PBMCs. The receptors come from a woman aged 40-49 years in good health and CMV-seronegative.

The chain couples TRBV5-1 to TRBJ2-1, with TRBD2 matching 10 bases. After removal of 1 base from V and 7 bases from J, the junction contained 8 bases not matched to a gene. Germline CDR1 SGHRS, CDR2 YFSETQ. This CDR3 comprises 16 residues. CDR3 nucleotides: TGCGCCAGCAGCTTGAATCTAGCGGGAGTTTTAAATGAGCAGTTCTTC. This codes for CASSLNLAGVLNEQFF.

The V and J genes are TRBV2 and TRBJ2-7; TRBD1 matches 9 bases. The CDR3 is 16 residues long. Germline assignment: CDR1 SNHLY and CDR2 FYNNEI. Unmatched junction bases numbered 13, after V lost 4 bases and J lost 6 bases. CDR3 sequence reads: CASSVAFPGQGSEQYF. DNA for the CDR3: TGTGCCAGCAGTGTGGCCTTCCCGGGACAGGGTTCCGAGCAGTACTTC.

The chain joins TRBV27 to TRBJ2-3; TRBD1 matches at 8 bases. V lost 5 bases to trimming and J lost 6 bases; unmatched junction nucleotides: 7. Germline loops: CDR1 MNHEY, CDR2 SMNVEV (reference sequence). The CDR3 consists of 14 residues. CDR3 residues: CASSQRTGSDTQYF. The CDR3 nucleotides read TGTGCCAGCAGTCAAAGGACAGGGTCGGATACGCAGTATTTT.

The chain couples TRBV7-2 to TRBJ2-2; the D gene is possibly TRBD1 (5 bases). The V gene lost 2 bases and the J gene lost 4 bases, with 8 bases spanning the gap. Germline V gives CDR1 SGHTA, CDR2 FQGNSA. The CDR3 loop spans 14 amino acids. The CDR3 loop is CASSLRGGTGELFF. As DNA, the CDR3 is TGTGCCAGCAGCTTAAGGGGTGGCACCGGGGAGCTGTTTTTT.

The rearrangement joins TRBV6-6 to TRBJ2-7; 7 nucleotides agree with TRBD1. The CDR3 covers 14 residues. V lost 4 bases to trimming and J lost 2 bases; unmatched junction nucleotides: 5. Germline CDR1 is MNHNY and CDR2 is SVGAGI (reference sequence). CDR3 sequence: CASSSQGPPYEQYF. The CDR3 coding sequence is TGTGCCAGCAGTTCACAGGGGCCACCCTACGAGCAGTACTTC.

The chain links TRBV27 to TRBJ2-1; no clear D gene. V lost 6 bases and J lost 7, with 13 bases in between. The germline gives CDR1 MNHEY, CDR2 SMNVEV (reference sequence). The CDR3 extends over 13 amino acids. Here the CDR3 reads CASSLTSTNEQFF. The CDR3 region has the DNA TGTGCCAGCAGCTTAACCTCGACAAATGAGCAGTTCTTC.

In this sample, this clone turned up a few times. Other nucleotide sequences from this sample produce the same CDR3. V and J are TRBV10-3 and TRBJ1-5, with D unclear. Germline assignment: CDR1 ENHRY and CDR2 SYGVKD. The ends were cut back, 0 bases at V and 7 bases at J, with 7 bases in the middle. The CDR3 runs 13 residues. The CDR3 loop reads CAISESTGQPQHF. The CDR3 nucleotides read TGTGCCATCAGTGAGTCGACGGGACAGCCCCAGCATTTT.

The V gene is TRBV9, the J gene TRBJ2-1; the match to TRBD2 covers 11 bases. This CDR3 has 14 amino acids. Per the germline V gene, CDR1 is SGDLS and CDR2 is YYNGEE. Unmatched junction bases numbered 0, after V lost 2 bases and J lost 5 bases. This CDR3 reads CASSVGLADNEQFF. The CDR3, as DNA: TGTGCCAGCAGCGTGGGACTAGCGGACAATGAGCAGTTCTTC.

Only one count was recorded for this clone. The rearrangement uses TRBV28 and TRBJ2-2, with TRBD2 identical over 8 bases. Germline CDR1 MDHEN, CDR2 SYDVKM. The CDR3 sequence is 15 residues long. Here the CDR3 DNA reads TGTGTCTCCCGGGCTAGCGGGCCATACACCGGGGAGCTGTTTTTT. This sequence encodes CVSRASGPYTGELFF.

This clone was seen a handful of times. This sequence joins TRBV27 and TRBJ2-1, with 11 bases fitting TRBD2. The CDR3 totals 14 residues. V shed 7 bases and J 4 bases; nucleotides not matched to a gene: 3. Germline V lookup: CDR1 MNHEY, CDR2 SMNVEV (reference sequence). CDR3 sequence reads: CASTGTSGYNEQFF. CDR3 nucleotide sequence: TGTGCCAGCACCGGGACTAGCGGTTACAATGAGCAGTTCTTC.

CDR3 coding DNA: TGCGCCAGCAGGGCACCCTCTAGCACAGATACGCAGTATTTT. This translates into CASRAPSSTDTQYF. The chain employs TRBV10-2 and TRBJ2-3; D not resolved. Germline CDR1 and CDR2: WSHSY and SAAADI. Trimming stripped 6 bases from V and 0 bases from J, with 10 bases between. CDR3 size: 14 residues.

This clone was observed once. The V and J genes are TRBV19 and TRBJ1-1, with 8 bases lining up with TRBD1. The CDR3 is 17 amino acids. The V and J ends lost 1 base and 4 bases, in that order; junction bases with no gene match: 11. Germline-derived CDR1 and CDR2 are LNHDA and SQIVND (reference sequence). The CDR3 DNA reads as TGTGCCAGTAGTATAGGAGGCACAGGGGGAGGTGGCACTGAAGCTTTCTTT. This sequence encodes CASSIGGTGGGGTEAFF. The full variable domain, rest sourced from reference TRBV19 and TRBJ1-1, is DGGITQSPKYLFRKEGQNVTLSCEQNLNHDAMYWYRQDPGQGLRLIYYSQIVNDFQKGDIAEGYSVSREKKESFPLTVTSAQKNPTAFYLCASSIGGTGGGGTEAFFGQGTRLTVV.